This TCR beta chain was obtained from a study of OX40 agonist ivuxolimab in advanced cancers. Study observations and caveats: Clonal expansion among partial responders at 0.1-3.0 mg/kg ranked near the lowest.

As for this clone: Its specificity is unknown.

V dropped 0 bases and J dropped 5; count of bases not matched to a gene: 11. The CDR3 is made up of 18 amino acids. Germline V lookup: CDR1 LNHNV, CDR2 YYDKDF (reference sequence). The table came from immunoSEQ multiplex PCR; TCRdb's copy has only in-frame clones and leaves some out. Seen here are some 74,000 clones, 82% observed once, and the top ten hold less than 6%. The rearrangement uses TRBV15 and TRBJ2-3, with 10 bases identical to TRBD1. The input for sequencing was CD4+ or CD8+ T cells sorted from blood, taken in a trial of the OX40 agonist ivuxolimab. The clonotype was recovered from an adult with an advanced solid tumor such as melanoma, head and neck, liver or kidney cancer. This chain's CDR3 is CATSRESVGQGSVDTQYF. CDR3 bases: TGTGCCACCAGCAGAGAGTCCGTGGGACAGGGGTCGGTAGATACGCAGTATTTT.